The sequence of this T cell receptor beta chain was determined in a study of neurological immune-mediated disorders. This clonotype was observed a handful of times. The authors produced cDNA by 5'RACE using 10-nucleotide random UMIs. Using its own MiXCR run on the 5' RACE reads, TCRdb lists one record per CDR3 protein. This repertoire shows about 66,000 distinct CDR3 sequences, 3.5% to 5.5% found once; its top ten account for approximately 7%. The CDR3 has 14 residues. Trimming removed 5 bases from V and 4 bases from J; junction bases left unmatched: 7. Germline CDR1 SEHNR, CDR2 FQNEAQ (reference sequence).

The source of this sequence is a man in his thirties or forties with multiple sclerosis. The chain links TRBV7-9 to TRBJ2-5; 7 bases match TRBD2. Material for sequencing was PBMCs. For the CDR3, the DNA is TGTGCCAGCAGCCCCGGGGGGAGCATAGAGACCCAGTACTTC. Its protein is CASSPGGSIETQYF.